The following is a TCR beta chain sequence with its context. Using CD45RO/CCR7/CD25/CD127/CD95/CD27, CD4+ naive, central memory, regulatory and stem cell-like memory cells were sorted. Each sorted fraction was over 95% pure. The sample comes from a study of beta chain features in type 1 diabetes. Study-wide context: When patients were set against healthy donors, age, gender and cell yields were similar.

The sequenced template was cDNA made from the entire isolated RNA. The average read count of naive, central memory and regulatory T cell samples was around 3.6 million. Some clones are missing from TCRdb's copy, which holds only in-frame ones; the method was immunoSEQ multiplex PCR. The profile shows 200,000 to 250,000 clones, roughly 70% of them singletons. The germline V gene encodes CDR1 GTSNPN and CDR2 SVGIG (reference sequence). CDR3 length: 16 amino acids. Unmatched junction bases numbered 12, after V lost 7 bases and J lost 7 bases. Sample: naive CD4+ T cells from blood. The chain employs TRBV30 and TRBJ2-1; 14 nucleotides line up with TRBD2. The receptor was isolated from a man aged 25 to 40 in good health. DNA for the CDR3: TGTGCCTCCAGGGGACTAGCGGGAGTGGTCCAAAATGAGCAGTTCTTC. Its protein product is CASRGLAGVVQNEQFF.